These 16 T cell receptor beta chains were sequenced from one sample in a study. TCRdb fed the RT-PCR reads into MiXCR, producing one record per CDR3 protein. The table shows approximately 720,000 distinct CDR3 sequences, with approximately 15% occurring only once. The specimen was memory CD4+ T cells from blood. The receptor source for this set is a female donor in good health, serving as a healthy control.

This clonotype was observed a few times. Germline and junction disagree at one end, which may indicate a read error. The gene calls are TRBV28 and TRBJ2-1; 7 bases line up with TRBD1. CDR3 length: 13 amino acids. Germline V lookup: CDR1 MDHEN, CDR2 SYDVKM. CDR3 amino acids: CASSSGQNNEQFF. CDR3 nucleotide sequence: TGCGCCAGCAGCTCGGGACAGAACAATGAGCAGTTCTTC.

This clonotype was seen a few times. V and J are TRBV25-1 and TRBJ1-2; D gene unclear. This CDR3 is 13 amino acids long. Germline CDR1 reads MGHDK; CDR2 reads SYGVNS. The germline V and J ends were trimmed by 1 base and 4 bases, with 7 bases remaining between them. CDR3 amino acids: CASSELAVYGYTF. CDR3 nucleotides: TGTGCCAGCAGTGAATTGGCCGTCTATGGCTACACCTTC.

This clonotype was found a few times. This chain uses TRBV7-2 with TRBJ2-7; TRBD2 matches 9 bases. V dropped 2 bases and J dropped 6; count of bases not matched to a gene: 8. Germline V gene sequence: CDR1 SGHTA, CDR2 FQGNSA. This CDR3 spans 15 amino acids. The CDR3: CASSLWQGLATEQYF. As DNA, the CDR3 is TGTGCCAGCAGCTTATGGCAGGGACTAGCAACCGAGCAGTACTTC.

The rearrangement links TRBV5-1 to TRBJ1-2; possibly TRBD1 for D (5 bases). Trimming cost V 4 bases and J 2 bases, with 12 bases left between them. Germline values: CDR1 SGHRS, CDR2 YFSETQ. The CDR3 sequence is 14 residues long. As DNA, the CDR3 is TGCGCCAGCAGCCGGTTCGGGGGGAACTATGGCTACACCTTC. It encodes CASSRFGGNYGYTF.

This clonotype has more than one count but fewer than ten. The chain recombines TRBV12-3 or TRBV12-4 with TRBJ1-2, with 10 bases fitting TRBD1. V dropped 4 bases and J dropped 4; count of bases not matched to a gene: 6. The CDR3 spans 15 residues. This CDR3 reads CASSSTGGIVYGYTF. The CDR3 region has the DNA TGTGCCAGCAGTTCGACAGGGGGCATCGTCTATGGCTACACCTTC.

This clonotype was observed a few times. The rearrangement joins TRBV7-9 to TRBJ2-3; D may correspond to TRBD1 or TRBD2 (5 bases each). Germline lookup yields CDR1 SEHNR and CDR2 FQNEAQ (reference sequence). V was shortened by 6 bases and J by 3 bases, with 16 bases between the two germline ends. The CDR3 has 15 amino acids. CDR3 sequence reads: CASRAGTPGTDTQYF. In DNA, the CDR3 is TGTGCCAGCAGAGCCGGGACCCCTGGGACAGATACGCAGTATTTT.

Written as DNA, the CDR3 is TGCGCCAGCAGCCCGGACAGGGGTTGGGAAAAACTGTTTTTT. This translates into CASSPDRGWEKLFF. The chain employs TRBV4-3 and TRBJ1-4; TRBD1 matches 9 bases. The CDR3 has 14 amino acids. Germline V gene lookup returns CDR1 LGHNA and CDR2 YSLEER. Unmatched junction bases numbered 5, after V lost 4 bases and J lost 8 bases.

The CDR3 DNA is TGTGCCAGCAGGCGGAGACAGGGCGAAGATCAGCCCCAGCATTTT. This translates into CASRRRQGEDQPQHF. The gene calls are TRBV6-6 and TRBJ1-5; 7 nucleotides align to TRBD1. V lost 6 bases to trimming and J lost 5 bases; unmatched junction nucleotides: 10. There are 15 residues in the CDR3. CDR1 and CDR2 from the germline V gene are MNHNY and SVGAGI (reference sequence).

This chain connects TRBV5-1 to TRBJ1-6; D gene ambiguous. The CDR3 extends over 14 amino acids. Germline assignment: CDR1 SGHRS and CDR2 YFSETQ. V gave up 4 bases and J gave up 10 bases, with 15 bases separating them. The CDR3 here is CASSPAGEGSPLHF. The CDR3, as DNA: TGCGCCAGCAGCCCCGCAGGCGAAGGCTCACCCCTCCACTTT.

A few counts support this clonotype. The V gene is TRBV20-1, the J gene TRBJ1-2, with D perhaps TRBD1 (6 bases). From germline, CDR1 is DFQATT and CDR2 SNEGSKA (reference sequence). V gave up 4 bases and J gave up 8 bases, with 20 bases separating them. The CDR3 extends over 14 amino acids. In DNA, the CDR3 is TGCAGTGCTACCCGGGACATCGTCGATCCCGGCTACACCTTC. It specifies CSATRDIVDPGYTF.

The table lists this clonotype with many counts. DNA for the CDR3: TGTGCCAGCAGTCGCGGACAGGTCGATTCACCCCTCCACTTT. It translates to CASSRGQVDSPLHF. The J gene is TRBJ1-6, the V gene TRBV6-6, with TRBD1 matching 7 bases. V gave up 5 bases and J gave up 8 bases; unmatched junction bases: 6. The V gene's germline CDR1 is MNHNY and CDR2 SVGAGI (reference sequence). The CDR3 is made up of 14 amino acids.

The chain uses TRBV21-1 and TRBJ2-7; no DNA check was done on the table's D call, TRBD2. TRBV21-1 is noted as a pseudogene. The CDR3 covers 17 residues. The CDR3 region is CASRQREGPDRVYEQYF. For the CDR3, the DNA is TGTGCCAGCAGACAGCGGGAGGGCCCTGATAGGGTCTACGAGCAGTACTTC.

This clonotype has a handful of counts. This chain joins TRBV7-9 and TRBJ2-1, with 8 bases fitting TRBD2. The germline V gene encodes CDR1 SEHNR and CDR2 FQNEAQ (reference sequence). V dropped 3 bases and J dropped 6; count of bases not matched to a gene: 19. This CDR3 has 19 residues. The CDR3 sequence: CASSFSAGWSGRMGNEQFF. The CDR3 region has the DNA TGTGCCAGCAGCTTTTCGGCTGGGTGGAGCGGGAGAATGGGCAATGAGCAGTTCTTC.

The chain links TRBV5-1 to TRBJ2-5, with TRBD1 matching over 8 bases. V lost 4 bases to trimming and J lost 0 bases; unmatched junction nucleotides: 11. This CDR3 spans 17 amino acids. CDR1 and CDR2 (germline): SGHRS, YFSETQ. Here the CDR3 reads CASSTNPGGTYQETQYF. The CDR3 DNA is TGCGCCAGCAGCACAAACCCAGGGGGCACTTACCAAGAGACCCAGTACTTC.

This clonotype came up a few times. The rearrangement uses TRBV11-2 and TRBJ2-3; TRBD1 might be the D (6 bases). The CDR3 length is 15 residues. V lost 3 bases to trimming and J lost 5 bases, with 15 bases between them. From germline, CDR1 is SGHAT and CDR2 FQNNGV. This CDR3 is CASSFGQGSGDTQYF. CDR3 nucleotide sequence: TGTGCCAGCAGCTTTGGGCAGGGGTCCGGAGATACGCAGTATTTT.

The V and J genes are TRBV24-1 and TRBJ2-1; 12 nucleotides match TRBD2. CDR3 length: 18 amino acids. The V and J ends lost 4 bases and 4 bases, in that order; junction bases with no gene match: 10. Per the germline V gene, CDR1 is KGHDR and CDR2 is SFDVKD. The CDR3 here is CATSDTAATSGGYNEQFF. CDR3 DNA: TGTGCCACCAGTGACACAGCCGCTACTAGCGGGGGGTACAATGAGCAGTTCTTC.